The next 26 T cell receptor beta chains were all read from a single sample in a study of cytomegalovirus exposure and HLA in healthy donors (dated by TCRdb to the late 2010s). Libraries were made using the immunoSEQ multiplex PCR assay. The multiplex PCR relied on a mix of 60 forward primers for TCR Vbeta segments and 13 reverse primers for TCR Jbeta segments. In TCRdb, the immuneACCESS table is reduced to in-frame sequences with V and J assigned. These tables do not hold every clone; where another copy was compared, an unresolved V gene accounts for under half, and the others remain unexplained. Here the sample has 110,000 or so clones; 74% occur a single time. In total, the top ten clones hold around 4.2% of the sample. The sample taken for sequencing was PBMCs. The receptors here all came from a woman aged 40 to 50 in good health and CMV-seropositive.

V is TRBV7-8 and J is TRBJ2-2; TRBD1 aligns across 7 bases. V shed 2 bases, J shed 1 base, and the junction held 4 bases outside the gene matches. Germline lookup yields CDR1 SGHVS and CDR2 FQNEAQ. This CDR3 comprises 16 residues. The CDR3 loop reads CASSLRPGGNTGELFF. The CDR3 region has the DNA TGTGCCAGCAGCTTAAGGCCAGGGGGGAACACCGGGGAGCTGTTTTTT.

The chain joins TRBV29-1 to TRBJ1-2, with 10 positions matching TRBD1. V was clipped by 7 bases and J by 2 bases; unmatched bases: 4. CDR1 is SQVTM and CDR2 is ANQGSEA in the germline V gene. The length of the CDR3 is 13 residues. The CDR3 bases are TGCAGCGCGACGGGACAGGGGAACTATGGCTACACCTTC. This codes for CSATGQGNYGYTF.

The V call is TRBV7-9, the J call TRBJ2-7; 9 nucleotides line up with TRBD2. Germline V gene lookup returns CDR1 SEHNR and CDR2 FQNEAQ (reference sequence). The CDR3 is 17 residues long. After removal of 0 bases from V and 5 bases from J, the junction contained 11 bases not matched to a gene. The CDR3 here is CASSLAAHGTSFNEQYF. Here the CDR3 DNA reads TGTGCCAGCAGCTTAGCGGCCCACGGGACTAGCTTCAACGAGCAGTACTTC.

This clone was detected a few times. The V call is TRBV6-5, the J call TRBJ2-5, with 8 positions matching TRBD2. Per germline, CDR1 MNHEY and CDR2 SVGAGI. The CDR3 has 14 residues. V shed 6 bases, J shed 4 bases, and the junction held 7 bases outside the gene matches. The CDR3 DNA sequence: TGTGCCAGCAGGTCAGCGGGAGAGGGAGAGACCCAGTACTTC. It yields the protein CASRSAGEGETQYF.

The rearrangement links TRBV6-5 to TRBJ2-1, with TRBD2 identical over 8 bases. V lost 2 bases and J lost 10; bases outside the gene matches: 10. CDR3 length: 15 amino acids. Germline assignment: CDR1 MNHEY and CDR2 SVGAGI. CDR3 DNA: TGTGCCAGCAGTTACGGTAGGAAGGCGGGAGGCGAGCAGTTCTTC. This encodes CASSYGRKAGGEQFF.

The rearrangement joins TRBV10-1 to TRBJ1-2; no firm D call. There are 13 residues in the CDR3. Germline values: CDR1 WNHNN, CDR2 SYGVQD (reference sequence). V was pared by 3 bases and J by 9 bases, with 14 bases between. This CDR3 is CASSDHRTGSYTF. The CDR3 DNA follows: TGCGCCAGCAGTGACCATAGGACGGGAAGCTACACCTTC.

The chain couples TRBV7-9 to TRBJ1-5, with 7 bases aligning to TRBD1. The CDR3 extends over 14 amino acids. Germline trimming cut 4 bases from V and 5 bases from J; bases unmatched to any gene: 5. Germline CDR1 SEHNR, CDR2 FQNEAQ (reference sequence). The CDR3 region is CASSYRGQDQPQHF. CDR3 nucleotide sequence: TGTGCCAGCAGCTACAGGGGTCAGGATCAGCCCCAGCATTTT.

The chain links TRBV7-9 to TRBJ1-5; 9 nucleotides line up with TRBD1. V shed 1 base and J 1 base; nucleotides not matched to a gene: 2. This CDR3 comprises 16 residues. Germline CDR1 reads SEHNR; CDR2 reads FQNEAQ (reference sequence). In DNA, the CDR3 is TGTGCCAGCAGCTTAGGGGGACAGGGAAGCAATCAGCCCCAGCATTTT. Translating it yields CASSLGGQGSNQPQHF.

V and J are TRBV28 and TRBJ1-4, with 7 bases lining up with TRBD1. Germline values: CDR1 MDHEN, CDR2 SYDVKM. Trimming took 6 bases from V and 5 from J; bases not matched to a gene: 9. The CDR3 is 15 residues long. Here the CDR3 reads CASRLTGAANEKLFF. The CDR3 DNA reads TGTGCCAGCAGGTTAACAGGGGCTGCAAATGAAAAACTGTTTTTT.

The chain combines TRBV6-1 with TRBJ1-5; possible D gene TRBD1, 6 bases. Germline lookup yields CDR1 MNHNS and CDR2 SASEGT. Trimming took 4 bases from V and 3 from J, leaving 16 bases between them. The CDR3 covers 16 residues. The CDR3 sequence is CASSGGRTVINQPQHF. In DNA, the CDR3 is TGTGCCAGCAGTGGGGGCCGGACAGTCATCAATCAGCCCCAGCATTTT.

This clone was seen once. The chain is built from TRBV5-1 and TRBJ2-2, with unresolved D. CDR1 and CDR2 from the germline V gene are SGHRS and YFSETQ. The CDR3 spans 14 residues. V lost 3 bases, J lost 2 bases, and 8 bases lay in between. As DNA, the CDR3 is TGCGCCAGCAGCTGGAGCCCAAACACCGGGGAGCTGTTTTTT. This sequence encodes CASSWSPNTGELFF. Full variable domain (outside the CDR3, taken from reference TRBV5-1 and TRBJ2-2): KAGVTQTPRYLIKTRGQQVTLSCSPISGHRSVSWYQQTPGQGLQFLFEYFSETQRNKGNFPGRFSGRQFSNSRSEMNVSTLELGDSALYLCASSWSPNTGELFFGEGSRLTVL.

This clone came up a few times. The CDR3 protein is CAITPSKGKSYEQYF. In DNA, the CDR3 is TGTGCCATCACCCCGTCGAAGGGGAAATCCTACGAGCAGTACTTC. The chain couples TRBV10-3 to TRBJ2-7; D perhaps matches TRBD1 (5 bases). The V gene's germline CDR1 is ENHRY and CDR2 SYGVKD. V gave up 7 bases and J gave up 1 base, with 17 bases separating them. The CDR3 consists of 15 residues.

This chain uses TRBV19 with TRBJ2-1; the match to TRBD2 covers 11 bases. The length of the CDR3 is 15 residues. V gave up 5 bases and J gave up 8 bases; unmatched junction bases: 8. Germline CDR1 and CDR2: LNHDA and SQIVND (reference sequence). The CDR3 protein is CASSLIAGGRHEQFF. As DNA, the CDR3 is TGTGCCAGTAGTCTCATAGCGGGAGGGCGGCATGAGCAGTTCTTC.

CDR3 residues: CASSPGNWGQAKPNIQYF. As DNA, the CDR3 is TGTGCCAGCTCACCGGGAAATTGGGGGCAGGCCAAACCAAACATTCAGTACTTC. The V call is TRBV18, the J call TRBJ2-4, with D perhaps TRBD1 (6 bases). The CDR3 sequence is 18 residues long. Germline loops: CDR1 KGHSH, CDR2 LQKENI. The ends were cut back, 3 bases at V and 6 bases at J, with 24 bases in the middle.

The V call is TRBV19, the J call TRBJ1-2, with D tentatively TRBD1 (6 bases). Trimming removed 0 bases at V and 5 bases at J, with 10 bases between. CDR3 length: 14 amino acids. Germline V lookup: CDR1 LNHDA, CDR2 SQIVND (reference sequence). This CDR3 reads CASSIDRRGYGYTF. In DNA, the CDR3 is TGTGCCAGTAGTATAGATCGCAGGGGTTATGGCTACACCTTC. Drawing the rest from reference TRBV19 and TRBJ1-2, the complete variable domain is DGGITQSPKYLFRKEGQNVTLSCEQNLNHDAMYWYRQDPGQGLRLIYYSQIVNDFQKGDIAEGYSVSREKKESFPLTVTSAQKNPTAFYLCASSIDRRGYGYTFGSGTRLTVV.

The chain joins TRBV30 to TRBJ1-1; D gene unclear. Trimming shortened V by 0 bases and J by 0 bases, and 5 bases separated the two germline ends. The length of the CDR3 is 13 residues. CDR1 and CDR2 (germline): GTSNPN, SVGIG (reference sequence). The CDR3 bases are TGTGCCTGGAGTGTACTAATGAACACTGAAGCTTTCTTT. Amino acids: CAWSVLMNTEAFF.

This rearrangement joins TRBV5-4 to TRBJ2-3; 9 positions agree with TRBD1. This CDR3 has 15 residues. Germline V lookup: CDR1 SGHNT, CDR2 YYREEE (reference sequence). V lost 4 bases and J lost 6; bases outside the gene matches: 9. This CDR3 is CASSPPGQGGDTQYF. The CDR3 DNA sequence: TGTGCCAGCAGCCCCCCGGGACAGGGTGGGGATACGCAGTATTTT.

This clone was seen a handful of times. The rearrangement joins TRBV4-3 to TRBJ2-4, with TRBD1 matching over 7 bases. Unmatched junction bases numbered 7, after V lost 1 base and J lost 4 bases. CDR1 and CDR2 from the germline V gene are LGHNA and YSLEER. This CDR3 comprises 16 residues. The CDR3 DNA reads as TGCGCCAGCAGCCAAGTTCAGGGGGTAGGAAAAAACATTCAGTACTTC. It codes for CASSQVQGVGKNIQYF.

The sample holds one count of this clone. The chain combines TRBV11-3 with TRBJ1-1; D possibly corresponds to TRBD1 (5 bases). Germline CDR1 SGHNT, CDR2 YENEEA. V lost 0 bases to trimming and J lost 0 bases, with 8 bases between them. The CDR3 is made up of 15 amino acids. The CDR3 sequence is CASSLDGRVNTEAFF. CDR3 nucleotides: TGTGCCAGCAGCTTAGACGGCAGGGTGAACACTGAAGCTTTCTTT. The variable domain in full, with the rest retrieved from reference TRBV11-3 and TRBJ1-1, is EAGVVQSPRYKIIEKKQPVAFWCNPISGHNTLYWYLQNLGQGPELLIRYENEEAVDDSQLPKDRFSAERLKGVDSTLKIQPAELGDSAVYLCASSLDGRVNTEAFFGQGTRLTVV.

This rearrangement joins TRBV29-1 to TRBJ2-1; 7 positions match TRBD2. V dropped 6 bases and J dropped 4; count of bases not matched to a gene: 9. CDR3 length equals 14 residues. CDR1 and CDR2 from the germline V gene are SQVTM and ANQGSEA. CDR3 in DNA: TGCAGCGTCCGCGTGGGAGGGCAGTACAATGAGCAGTTCTTC. It codes for CSVRVGGQYNEQFF.

V gene TRBV7-2 combines with J gene TRBJ1-6, with 10 bases that match TRBD1. Germline V lookup: CDR1 SGHTA, CDR2 FQGNSA. This CDR3 is 15 amino acids long. V was clipped by 1 base and J by 8 bases; unmatched bases: 2. CDR3 nucleotides: TGTGCCAGCAGCTTAGTGGGGACAGGGGATTCACCCCTCCACTTT. Translating it yields CASSLVGTGDSPLHF.

This clone was counted only a few times. V is TRBV28 and J is TRBJ1-5, with D unclear. V lost 3 bases and J lost 0, with 9 bases in between. CDR1 is MDHEN and CDR2 is SYDVKM in the germline V gene. The CDR3 extends over 15 amino acids. The CDR3 DNA reads TGTGCCAGCAGTTTCGGAGGGTATAGCAATCAGCCCCAGCATTTT. Its translation is CASSFGGYSNQPQHF.

The rearrangement uses TRBV21-1 and TRBJ1-2; TRBD1 is the table's D call, not checked against the DNA. TRBV21-1 is an annotated pseudogene. The CDR3 runs 13 residues. CDR3 sequence: CASSNRGNYGYTF. CDR3 nucleotides: TGTGCCAGCAGCAATAGGGGTAACTATGGCTACACCTTC.

The chain employs TRBV6-5 and TRBJ1-1; 7 bases match TRBD1. The CDR3 is 13 amino acids. Looked up from germline, CDR1 is MNHEY and CDR2 is SVGAGI. The V segment lost 2 bases and the J segment 5 bases; nucleotides outside the gene matches: 2. The CDR3 here is CASSYPGGTEAFF. The CDR3 DNA sequence: TGTGCCAGCAGTTACCCAGGGGGTACTGAAGCTTTCTTT.

V usage is TRBV6-1 and J usage is TRBJ2-3; D is possibly TRBD1 (6 bases). This CDR3 has 13 amino acids. In germline, CDR1 is MNHNS, CDR2 SASEGT. The V gene lost 8 bases and the J gene lost 8 bases, with 17 bases spanning the gap. CDR3 protein: CASFNRVPPTQYF. CDR3 nucleotide sequence: TGTGCCAGCTTTAACAGGGTCCCCCCTACGCAGTATTTT.

The J gene is TRBJ1-5, the V gene TRBV19; TRBD1 agrees at 11 bases. Looked up from germline, CDR1 is LNHDA and CDR2 is SQIVND (reference sequence). Trimming at V came to 5 bases and at J to 1 base, leaving 7 bases not matched to a gene. The CDR3 totals 17 residues. In nucleotides, the CDR3 is TGTGCCAGTAGTCTCAGGACAGGGGGCAAGAGCAATCAGCCCCAGCATTTT. Its protein product is CASSLRTGGKSNQPQHF.